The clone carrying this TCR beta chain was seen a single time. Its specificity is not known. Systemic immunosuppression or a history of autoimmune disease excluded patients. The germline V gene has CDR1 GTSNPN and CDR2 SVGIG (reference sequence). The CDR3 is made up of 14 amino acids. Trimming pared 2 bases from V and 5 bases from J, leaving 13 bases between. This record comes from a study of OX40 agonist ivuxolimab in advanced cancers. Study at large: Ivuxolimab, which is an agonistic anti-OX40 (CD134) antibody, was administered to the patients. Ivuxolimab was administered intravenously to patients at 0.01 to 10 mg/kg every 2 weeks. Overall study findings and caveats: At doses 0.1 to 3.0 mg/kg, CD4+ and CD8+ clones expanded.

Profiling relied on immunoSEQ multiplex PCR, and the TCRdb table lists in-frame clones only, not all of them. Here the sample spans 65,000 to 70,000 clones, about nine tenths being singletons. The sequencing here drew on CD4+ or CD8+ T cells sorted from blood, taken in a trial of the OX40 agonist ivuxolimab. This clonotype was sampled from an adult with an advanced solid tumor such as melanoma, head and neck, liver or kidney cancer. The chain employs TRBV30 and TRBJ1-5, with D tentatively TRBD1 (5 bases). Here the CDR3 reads CAWSIKGGDQPQHF. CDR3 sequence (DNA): TGTGCCTGGAGTATAAAGGGAGGGGATCAGCCCCAGCATTTT.